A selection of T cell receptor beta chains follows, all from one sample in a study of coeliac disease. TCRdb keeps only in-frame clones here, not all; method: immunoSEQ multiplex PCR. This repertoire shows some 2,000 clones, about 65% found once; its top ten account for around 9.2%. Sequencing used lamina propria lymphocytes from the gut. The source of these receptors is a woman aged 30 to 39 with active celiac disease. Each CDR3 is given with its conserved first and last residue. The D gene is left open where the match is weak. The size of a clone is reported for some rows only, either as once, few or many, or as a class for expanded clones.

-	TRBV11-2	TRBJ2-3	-	CATIPRPGHTQYF	TGTGCCACCATCCCCCGCCCGGGTCATACGCAGTATTTT
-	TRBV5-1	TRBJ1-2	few	CASGGADYGYTF	TGCGCCAGCGGGGGGGCTGACTATGGCTACACCTTC
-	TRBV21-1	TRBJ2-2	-	CASSNGTGFRGAVF	TGTGCCAGCAGCAACGGGACAGGGTTCCGGGGAGCTGTTTTT
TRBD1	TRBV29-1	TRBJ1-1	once	CSVEWTGGNTEAFF	TGCAGCGTTGAATGGACAGGGGGGAACACTGAAGCTTTCTTT
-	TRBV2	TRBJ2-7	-	CASSDWQAYEQYF	TGTGCCAGCAGTGATTGGCAAGCCTACGAGCAGTACTTC
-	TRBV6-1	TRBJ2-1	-	CASRRTGGEQFF	TGTGCCAGCAGGAGAACCGGGGGTGAGCAGTTCTTC
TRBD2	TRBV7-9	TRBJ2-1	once	CASLAGGGHNEQFF	TGTGCCAGCCTGGCGGGGGGGGGACACAATGAGCAGTTCTTC
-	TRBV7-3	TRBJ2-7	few	CASTLGGYEQYF	TGTGCCAGCACCCTCGGAGGGTACGAGCAGTACTTC
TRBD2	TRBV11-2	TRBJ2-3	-	CASSPAGFSTDTQYF	TGTGCCAGCAGCCCAGCGGGGTTTAGCACAGATACGCAGTATTTT
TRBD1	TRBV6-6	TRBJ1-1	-	CASSYSSGGNTEAFF	TGTGCCAGCAGTTACTCGTCAGGGGGGAACACTGAAGCTTTCTTT
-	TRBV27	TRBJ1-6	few	CASSFARARSPLHF	TGTGCCAGCAGTTTTGCCAGGGCGAGGTCACCCCTCCACTTT
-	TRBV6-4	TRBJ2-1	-	CASSDLEGEQFF	TGTGCCAGCAGTGACTTAGAGGGTGAGCAGTTCTTC
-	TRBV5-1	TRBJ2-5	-	CASSLEPGETQYF	TGCGCCAGCAGCTTGGAACCGGGAGAGACCCAGTACTTC
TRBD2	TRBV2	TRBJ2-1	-	CASTIRGASGGAYNEQFF	TGTGCCAGCACCATAAGGGGGGCTAGCGGGGGGGCTTACAATGAGCAGTTCTTC
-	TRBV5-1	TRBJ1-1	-	CASSSLLPKDDGVWTEAFF	TGCGCCAGCAGCTCCCTCCTTCCAAAGGACGACGGGGTATGGACTGAAGCTTTCTTT
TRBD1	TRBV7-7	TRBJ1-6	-	CASSPGQEPNSPLHF	TGTGCCAGCAGCCCCGGACAGGAACCCAATTCACCCCTCCACTTT
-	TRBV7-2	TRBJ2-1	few	CASSLAAGSYNEQFF	TGTGCCAGCAGCTTAGCGGCGGGGTCCTACAATGAGCAGTTCTTC
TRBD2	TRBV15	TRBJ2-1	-	CATNKAGGPINEQFF	TGTGCCACGAACAAAGCGGGAGGGCCCATCAATGAGCAGTTCTTC
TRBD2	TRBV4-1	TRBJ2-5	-	CASSPRASGPRETQYF	TGCGCCAGCAGCCCCCGGGCTAGCGGGCCTCGGGAGACCCAGTACTTC
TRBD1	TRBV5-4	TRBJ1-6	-	CASSGGQGRYSPLHF	TGTGCCAGCAGCGGGGGACAGGGGCGATATTCACCCCTCCACTTT
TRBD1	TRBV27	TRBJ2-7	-	CASAFEGAVSSYEQYF	TGTGCCAGCGCGTTCGAGGGGGCCGTAAGCTCCTACGAGCAGTACTTC
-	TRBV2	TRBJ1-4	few	CASRRVTNEKLFF	TGTGCCAGCAGGCGGGTGACTAATGAAAAACTGTTTTTT
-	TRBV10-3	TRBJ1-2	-	CAISESSRRGGPILNYGYTF	TGTGCCATCAGTGAGTCGTCCCGCCGGGGGGGGCCTATTCTTAACTATGGCTACACCTTC
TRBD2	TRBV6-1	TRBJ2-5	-	CAGSGGAGETQYF	TGTGCCGGGAGCGGGGGGGCCGGGGAGACCCAGTACTTC
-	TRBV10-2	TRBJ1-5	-	CATGRLGYGNQPQHF	TGCGCCACAGGGCGCTTGGGATATGGCAATCAGCCCCAGCATTTT
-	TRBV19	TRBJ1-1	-	CASTLGGGTTEAFF	TGTGCCAGTACCCTAGGGGGGGGAACCACTGAAGCTTTCTTT
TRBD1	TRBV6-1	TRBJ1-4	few	CASSGQGARDNEKLFF	TGTGCCAGCAGTGGTCAGGGGGCGCGGGATAATGAAAAACTGTTTTTT
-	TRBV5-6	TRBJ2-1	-	CASSLGSLQFF	TGTGCCAGCAGCTTGGGGAGCTTGCAGTTCTTC
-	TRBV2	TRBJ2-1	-	CASSIGREGVYNEQFF	TGTGCCAGCAGTATCGGCAGGGAAGGGGTTTACAATGAGCAGTTCTTC
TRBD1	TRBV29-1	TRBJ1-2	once	CSAGTGGTSGYTF	TGCAGCGCCGGGACAGGGGGGACCTCAGGCTACACCTTC
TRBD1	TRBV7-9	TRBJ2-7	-	CASRGGTGDAYEQYF	TGTGCCAGCAGGGGGGGGACAGGGGACGCCTACGAGCAGTACTTC
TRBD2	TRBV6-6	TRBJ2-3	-	CASSYWGLAARDTQYF	TGTGCCAGCAGTTACTGGGGACTAGCGGCTCGGGATACGCAGTATTTT
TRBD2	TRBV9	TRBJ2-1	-	CASSVASGAYNEQFF	TGTGCCAGCAGCGTAGCTAGCGGGGCTTACAATGAGCAGTTCTTC
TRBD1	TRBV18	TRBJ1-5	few	CASSPHHYPWDRGNQPQHF	TGTGCCAGCTCACCCCACCACTATCCTTGGGACAGGGGGAATCAGCCCCAGCATTTT
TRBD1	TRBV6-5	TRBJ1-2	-	CASRIGTGVYGYTF	TGTGCCAGCAGGATAGGGACAGGGGTCTATGGCTACACCTTC
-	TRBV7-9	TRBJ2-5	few	CASSGQQETQYF	TGTGCCAGCAGTGGACAACAAGAGACCCAGTACTTC
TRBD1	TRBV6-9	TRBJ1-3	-	CASSLRTGAAGNTIYF	TGTGCCAGCAGTCTCCGGACAGGGGCGGCAGGAAACACCATATATTTT
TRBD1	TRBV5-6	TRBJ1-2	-	CASSGTGGRRYGYTF	TGTGCCAGCAGCGGGACAGGGGGCCGACGCTATGGCTACACCTTC
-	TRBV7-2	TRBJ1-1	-	CASSLVGQMNTEAFF	TGTGCCAGCAGCTTAGTTGGGCAGATGAACACTGAAGCTTTCTTT
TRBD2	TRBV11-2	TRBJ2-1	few	CASSISGTVTRYNEQFF	TGTGCCAGCAGCATCAGCGGGACCGTGACGCGATACAATGAGCAGTTCTTC